The entry below describes one T cell receptor beta chain. Its antigen remains undetermined. Being a mouse receptor, it is described with mouse gene labels and germline sequences. The observed sequence ends 4 residues before the CDR3 terminus, with the missing tail filled in from the germline J gene. Other nucleotide sequences from this sample produce the same CDR3. Taken from cysteine to phenylalanine, the CDR3 has 16 residues. The DNA has 36 bases, all within the CDR3, and is read from base 1. Trimming leaves V shorter by 4 bases and J shorter by 1 base, with the junction holding 4 bases beyond the gene matches. Reading the germline V gene (reference sequence) gives CDR1 FNHDT and CDR2 SITEND. Cells from mouse cutaneous lymph nodes were pooled, stained for CD4, CD8alpha, NKG2D, NKG2ACE and other markers, and then sorted on a BD Influx. The library was made by the immunoSEQ multiplex PCR assay. For TCR sequencing, RNA was extracted from every sample and reverse transcribed into cDNA to serve as template. SuperScript III was used for first-strand cDNA synthesis, primed with a 2:1 mix of oligo-dT and random hexamers. A synthetic immune receptor repertoire was used to assess amplification bias, and residual bias was removed computationally. Sequencing of the libraries was done on Illumina HiSeq with 60 bp reads that cover the CDR3, reading from J toward V. As for the original processing: Raw reads were preprocessed for error removal, and CDR3 was defined according to IMGT conventions as running from the conserved cysteine to phenylalanine. To get clonality, Shannon entropy was normalized by log2 of the number of productive unique TCRs and the result was subtracted from 1. Scalp TCRbeta sequences were cross-referenced with sorted blood CD4 and CD8 repertoires so that the CD4 or CD8 identity of scalp clones could be inferred. TCRdb took over this immuneACCESS table, retaining in-frame rearrangements with V and J assigned. Such tables are incomplete; in checked studies, under half of the missing clones stem from an unresolved V gene, and the remainder is unexplained. The DNA gave D and trimming, while V, J and clone size come from that table. In this sample, over 250,000 clones appear, none counted once only. More than 0.95% of the sample comes from the top ten.

The data belong to a study of CD8+ T cells in alopecia areata (dated by TCRdb to 2016 to 2018). Context from the whole study: Skin from C3H/HeJ donors with spontaneous alopecia (about 6-12 months old) was grafted onto female C3H/HeJ recipients that were about 7-11 weeks old. The study used high-throughput TCRbeta sequencing to examine T cell clonal expansion in alopecia areata, in both the C3H/HeJ mouse model and human patients. Human TCRbeta sequencing covered scalp tissue and sorted CD4+ and CD8+ peripheral blood T cells from patchy and totalis/universalis alopecia areata patients and healthy controls. Scalp clonality was compared among normal scalp (n=4), patchy alopecia areata scalp (n=8), and alopecia totalis/universalis scalp (n=8). RNA was extracted with the PAXgene miRNA kit for fixed scalp, the miRNeasy kit for PBMCs, and the RNeasy kit for mouse skin. TCRbeta CDR3 regions were amplified by immunoSEQ multiplex PCR using 35 Vbeta forward and 13 Jbeta reverse primers.

Study-wide findings and limitations: Scalp TCR repertoire analysis is complicated because resident alphabeta T cells in normal human skin are also sequenced, whereas mouse skin is dominated by gammadelta T cells. Lesional scalp, especially in alopecia totalis/universalis, showed higher clonality and more expanded CD8+ clones than normal scalp, suggesting antigenic drive. Compared with mice, TCR sequences shared between patients were less clear, possibly partly because of HLA diversity across the patient population.

Sequenced input: CD4+ T cells sorted from a lymph node. This TCR derives from a C3H/HeJ mouse with alopecia areata. The MHC haplotype carried by mice of this strain is H2-k. The V gene is TRBV19 and the J gene is TRBJ2-1; 11 bases in between match TRBD1. The CDR3 amino acid sequence is: CASSRTGGGNYAEQFF. The DNA read from the CDR3 is TGTGCCAGCAGTCGGACAGGGGGCGGGAACTATGCT.